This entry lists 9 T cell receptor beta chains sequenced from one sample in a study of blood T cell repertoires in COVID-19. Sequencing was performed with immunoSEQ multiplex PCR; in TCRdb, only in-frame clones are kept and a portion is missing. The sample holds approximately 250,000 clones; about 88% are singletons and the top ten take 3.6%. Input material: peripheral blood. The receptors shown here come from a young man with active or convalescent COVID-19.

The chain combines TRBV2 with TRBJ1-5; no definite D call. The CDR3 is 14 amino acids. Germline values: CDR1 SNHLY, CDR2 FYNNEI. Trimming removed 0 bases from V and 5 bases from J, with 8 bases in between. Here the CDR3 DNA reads TGTGCCAGCAGTGAAGCGCGCGGATATCAGCCCCAGCATTTT. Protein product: CASSEARGYQPQHF.

The CDR3 DNA is TGTGCCAGCAGTTTCAAAACCACAGGGGAGCAGTACTTC. Its translation: CASSFKTTGEQYF. The V call is TRBV27, the J call TRBJ2-7, with a possible D match to TRBD1 (6 bases). The germline V gene encodes CDR1 MNHEY and CDR2 SMNVEV (reference sequence). The germline V and J ends were trimmed by 3 bases and 7 bases, with 13 bases remaining between them. This CDR3 region has 13 residues.

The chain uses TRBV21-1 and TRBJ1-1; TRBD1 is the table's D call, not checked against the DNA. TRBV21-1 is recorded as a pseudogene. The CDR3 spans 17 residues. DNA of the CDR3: TGTGCCAGCAGCAAAAATAGTCCGGGACAGGGATCCACTGAAGCTTTCTTT. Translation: CASSKNSPGQGSTEAFF.

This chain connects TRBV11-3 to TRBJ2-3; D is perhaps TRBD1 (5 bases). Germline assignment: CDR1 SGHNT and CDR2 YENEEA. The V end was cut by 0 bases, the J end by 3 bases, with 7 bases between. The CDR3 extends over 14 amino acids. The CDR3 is CASSLEAGTDTQYF. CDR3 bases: TGTGCCAGCAGCTTAGAAGCAGGGACAGATACGCAGTATTTT.

Written as DNA, the CDR3 is TGTGCCAGCAGTGGCTATGGACTGTCTGGCTACACCTTC. This encodes CASSGYGLSGYTF. The chain has TRBV27 and TRBJ1-2; D unclear. Germline V lookup: CDR1 MNHEY, CDR2 SMNVEV (reference sequence). Trimming pared 5 bases from V and 7 bases from J, leaving 14 bases between. This CDR3 region has 13 residues.

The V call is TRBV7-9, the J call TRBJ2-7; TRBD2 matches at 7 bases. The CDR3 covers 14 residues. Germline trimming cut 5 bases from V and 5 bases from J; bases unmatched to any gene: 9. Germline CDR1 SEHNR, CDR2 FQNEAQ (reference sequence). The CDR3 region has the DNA TGTGCCAGCAGCCCCAAGTCCGGGGGGAACGAGCAGTACTTC. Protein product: CASSPKSGGNEQYF. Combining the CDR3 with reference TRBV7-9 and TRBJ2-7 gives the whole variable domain DTGVSQNPRHKITKRGQNVTFRCDPISEHNRLYWYRQTLGQGPEFLTYFQNEAQLEKSRLLSDRFSAERPKGSFSTLEIQRTEQGDSAMYLCASSPKSGGNEQYFGPGTRLTVT.

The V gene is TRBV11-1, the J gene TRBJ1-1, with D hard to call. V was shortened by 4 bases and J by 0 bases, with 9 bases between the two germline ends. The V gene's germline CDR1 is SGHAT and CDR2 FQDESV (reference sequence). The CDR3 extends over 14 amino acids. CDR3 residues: CASSSSVLNTEAFF. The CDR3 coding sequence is TGTGCCAGCAGCTCCTCGGTTCTGAACACTGAAGCTTTCTTT.

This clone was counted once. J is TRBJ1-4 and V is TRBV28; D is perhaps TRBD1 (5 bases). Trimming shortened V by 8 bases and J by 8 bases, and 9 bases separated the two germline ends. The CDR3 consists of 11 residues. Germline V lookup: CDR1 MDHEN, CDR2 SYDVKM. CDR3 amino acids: CASWEGEKLFF. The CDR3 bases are TGTGCCAGCTGGGAGGGGGAAAAACTGTTTTTT. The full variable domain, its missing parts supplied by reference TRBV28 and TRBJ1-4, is DVKVTQSSRYLVKRTGEKVFLECVQDMDHENMFWYRQDPGLGLRLIYFSYDVKMKEKGDIPEGYSVSREKKERFSLILESASTNQTSMYLCASWEGEKLFFGSGTQLSVL.

CDR3 nucleotides: TGCGCCAGCAGCCCCACAGGGGTGGTATGGGCAGATACGCAGTATTTT. Translating gives CASSPTGVVWADTQYF. V and J are TRBV5-1 and TRBJ2-3, with TRBD1 matching over 7 bases. This CDR3 spans 16 amino acids. Germline V gene lookup returns CDR1 SGHRS and CDR2 YFSETQ. The ends lost 4 bases at V and 4 bases at J; junction bases unmatched: 12.